This TCR beta chain came from a study of T cells in localized non-small cell lung cancer. Study-level findings and limits: A denser population of T cells in blood accompanied longer overall survival. Within adjacent lung there appeared a median approximately 59 of the top 100 tumor clones.

On this clone: Its antigen is unknown.

Some clones are missing from TCRdb's copy, which holds only in-frame ones; the method was immunoSEQ multiplex PCR. The sample has under 65,000 clones, about 83% seen once. The CDR3 sequence is 15 residues long. Germline CDR1 SGHAT, CDR2 FQNNGV. The V end was cut by 0 bases, the J end by 4 bases, with 12 bases between. The chain couples TRBV11-2 to TRBJ1-1; D gene ambiguous. Material: peripheral blood, obtained before any cancer treatment. The sequence came from a female donor older than 55 with stage II squamous cell lung carcinoma. Here the CDR3 DNA reads TGTGCCAGCAGCTTAGATCTTGGAGGGTCCACTGAAGCTTTCTTT. It is translated as CASSLDLGGSTEAFF.